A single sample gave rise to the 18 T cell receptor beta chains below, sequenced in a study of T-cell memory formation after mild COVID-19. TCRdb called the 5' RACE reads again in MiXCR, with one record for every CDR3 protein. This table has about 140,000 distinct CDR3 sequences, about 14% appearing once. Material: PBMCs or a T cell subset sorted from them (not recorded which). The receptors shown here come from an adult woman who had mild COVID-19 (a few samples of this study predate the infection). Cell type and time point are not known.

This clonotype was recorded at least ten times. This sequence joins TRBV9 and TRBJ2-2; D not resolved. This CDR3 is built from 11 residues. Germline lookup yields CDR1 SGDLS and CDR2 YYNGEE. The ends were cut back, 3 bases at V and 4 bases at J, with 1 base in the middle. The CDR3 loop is CASSATGELFF. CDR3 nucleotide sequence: TGTGCCAGCAGCGCCACCGGGGAGCTGTTTTTT. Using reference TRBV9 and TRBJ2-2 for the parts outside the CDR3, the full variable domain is DSGVTQTPKHLITATGQRVTLRCSPRSGDLSVYWYQQSLDQGLQFLIQYYNGEERAKGNILERFSAQQFPDLHSELNLSSLELGDSALYFCASSATGELFFGEGSRLTVL.

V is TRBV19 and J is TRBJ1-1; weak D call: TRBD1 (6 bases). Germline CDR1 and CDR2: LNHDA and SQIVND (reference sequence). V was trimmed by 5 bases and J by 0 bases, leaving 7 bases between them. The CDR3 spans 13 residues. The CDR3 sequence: CASSGTLNTEAFF. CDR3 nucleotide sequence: TGTGCCAGTAGTGGGACACTGAACACTGAAGCTTTCTTT.

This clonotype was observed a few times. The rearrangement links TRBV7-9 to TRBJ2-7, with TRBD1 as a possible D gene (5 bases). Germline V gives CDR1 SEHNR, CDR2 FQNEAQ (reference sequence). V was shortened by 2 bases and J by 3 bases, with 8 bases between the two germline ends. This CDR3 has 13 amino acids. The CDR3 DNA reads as TGTGCCAGCAGCTTAAAAAGGGGCTACGAGCAGTACTTC. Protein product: CASSLKRGYEQYF. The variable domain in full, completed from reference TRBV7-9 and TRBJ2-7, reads DTGVSQNPRHKITKRGQNVTFRCDPISEHNRLYWYRQTLGQGPEFLTYFQNEAQLEKSRLLSDRFSAERPKGSFSTLEIQRTEQGDSAMYLCASSLKRGYEQYFGPGTRLTVT.

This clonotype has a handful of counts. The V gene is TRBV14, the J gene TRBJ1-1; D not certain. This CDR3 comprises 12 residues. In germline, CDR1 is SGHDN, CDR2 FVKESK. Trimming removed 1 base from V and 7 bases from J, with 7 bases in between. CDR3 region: CASSQVGFEAFF. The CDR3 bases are TGTGCCAGCAGCCAAGTCGGGTTTGAAGCTTTCTTT.

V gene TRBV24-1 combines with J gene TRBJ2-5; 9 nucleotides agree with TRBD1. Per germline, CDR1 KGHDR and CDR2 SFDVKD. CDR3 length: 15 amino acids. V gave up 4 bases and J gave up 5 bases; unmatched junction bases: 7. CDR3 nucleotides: TGTGCCACCAGTGAACCTAGGACAGGGGATGAGACCCAGTACTTC. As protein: CATSEPRTGDETQYF.

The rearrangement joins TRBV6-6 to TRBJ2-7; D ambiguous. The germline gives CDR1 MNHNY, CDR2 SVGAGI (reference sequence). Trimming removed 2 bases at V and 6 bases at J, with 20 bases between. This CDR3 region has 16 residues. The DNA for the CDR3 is TGTGCCAGCAGTTACGAGGTCGGGTACCCTACTCCCGAGCAGTACTTC. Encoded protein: CASSYEVGYPTPEQYF.

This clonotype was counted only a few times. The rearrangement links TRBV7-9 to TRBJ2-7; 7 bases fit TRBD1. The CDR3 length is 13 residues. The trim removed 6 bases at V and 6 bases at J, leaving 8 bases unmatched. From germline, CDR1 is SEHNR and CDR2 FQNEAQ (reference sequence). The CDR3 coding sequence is TGTGCCAGCAGGGCATCACAGGGGCCCGAGCAGTACTTC. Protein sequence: CASRASQGPEQYF. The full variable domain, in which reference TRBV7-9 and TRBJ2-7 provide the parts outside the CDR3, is DTGVSQNPRHKITKRGQNVTFRCDPISEHNRLYWYRQTLGQGPEFLTYFQNEAQLEKSRLLSDRFSAERPKGSFSTLEIQRTEQGDSAMYLCASRASQGPEQYFGPGTRLTVT.

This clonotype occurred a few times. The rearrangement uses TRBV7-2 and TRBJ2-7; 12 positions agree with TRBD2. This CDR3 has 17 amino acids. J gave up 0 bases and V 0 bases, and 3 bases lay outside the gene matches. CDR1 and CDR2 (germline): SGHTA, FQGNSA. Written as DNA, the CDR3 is TGTGCCAGCAGCTTAGCGCTAGCGGGGGGGCTCTCCTACGAGCAGTACTTC. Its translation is CASSLALAGGLSYEQYF.

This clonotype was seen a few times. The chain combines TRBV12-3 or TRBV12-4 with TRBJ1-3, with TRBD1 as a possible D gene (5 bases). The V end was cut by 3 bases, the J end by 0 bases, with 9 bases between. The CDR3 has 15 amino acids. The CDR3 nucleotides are TGTGCCAGCAGTTTGGGGGGGAACTCTGGAAACACCATATATTTT. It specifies CASSLGGNSGNTIYF.

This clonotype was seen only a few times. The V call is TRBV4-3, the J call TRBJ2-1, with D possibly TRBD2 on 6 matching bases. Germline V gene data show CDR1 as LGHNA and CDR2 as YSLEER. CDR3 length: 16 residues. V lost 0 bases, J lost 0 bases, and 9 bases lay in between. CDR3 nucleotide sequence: TGCGCCAGCAGCCAAGACTTGGGGGGCTCCTACAATGAGCAGTTCTTC. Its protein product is CASSQDLGGSYNEQFF.

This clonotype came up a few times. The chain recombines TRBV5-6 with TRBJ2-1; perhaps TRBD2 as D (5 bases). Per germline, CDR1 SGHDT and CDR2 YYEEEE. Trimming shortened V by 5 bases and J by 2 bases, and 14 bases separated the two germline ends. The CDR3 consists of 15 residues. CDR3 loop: CASSYRPGTYNEQFF. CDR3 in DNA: TGTGCCAGCAGTTATCGACCGGGGACCTACAATGAGCAGTTCTTC. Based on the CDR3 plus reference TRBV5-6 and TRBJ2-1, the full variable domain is DAGVTQSPTHLIKTRGQQVTLRCSPKSGHDTVSWYQQALGQGPQFIFQYYEEEERQRGNFPDRFSGHQFPNYSSELNVNALLLGDSALYLCASSYRPGTYNEQFFGPGTRLTVL.

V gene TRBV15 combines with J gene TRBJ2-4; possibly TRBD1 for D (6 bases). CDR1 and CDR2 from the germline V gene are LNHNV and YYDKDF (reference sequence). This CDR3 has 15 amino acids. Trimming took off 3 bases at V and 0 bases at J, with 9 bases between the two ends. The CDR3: CATSSLQGAKNIQYF. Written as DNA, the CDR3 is TGTGCCACCAGCAGTCTACAGGGAGCCAAAAACATTCAGTACTTC.

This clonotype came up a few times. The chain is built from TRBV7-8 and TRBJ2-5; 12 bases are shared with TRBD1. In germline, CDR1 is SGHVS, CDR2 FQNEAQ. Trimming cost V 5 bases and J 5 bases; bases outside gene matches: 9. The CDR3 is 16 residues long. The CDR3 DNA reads TGTGCCAGCAGCGGCTCCGGGACAGGGGGCTGGGAGACCCAGTACTTC. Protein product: CASSGSGTGGWETQYF.

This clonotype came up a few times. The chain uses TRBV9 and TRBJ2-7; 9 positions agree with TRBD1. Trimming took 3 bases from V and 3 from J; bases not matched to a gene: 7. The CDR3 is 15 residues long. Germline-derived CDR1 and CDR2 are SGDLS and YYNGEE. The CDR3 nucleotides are TGTGCCAGCAGCGGGTCACGGACAGGGGACTACGAGCAGTACTTC. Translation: CASSGSRTGDYEQYF.

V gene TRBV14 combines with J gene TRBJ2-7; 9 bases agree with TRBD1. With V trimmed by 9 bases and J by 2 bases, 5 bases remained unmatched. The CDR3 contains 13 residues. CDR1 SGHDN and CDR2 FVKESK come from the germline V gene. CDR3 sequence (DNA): TGTGCCAGTAAAAGACAGGGGGCCTACGAGCAGTACTTC. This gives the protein CASKRQGAYEQYF.

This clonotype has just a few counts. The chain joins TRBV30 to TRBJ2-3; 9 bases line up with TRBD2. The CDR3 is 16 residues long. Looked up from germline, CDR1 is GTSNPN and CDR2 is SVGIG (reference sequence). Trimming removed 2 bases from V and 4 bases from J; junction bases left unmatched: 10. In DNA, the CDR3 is TGTGCCTGGAGTCCCCCGGGGGTAGCGGGGGCAGATACGCAGTATTTT. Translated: CAWSPPGVAGADTQYF.

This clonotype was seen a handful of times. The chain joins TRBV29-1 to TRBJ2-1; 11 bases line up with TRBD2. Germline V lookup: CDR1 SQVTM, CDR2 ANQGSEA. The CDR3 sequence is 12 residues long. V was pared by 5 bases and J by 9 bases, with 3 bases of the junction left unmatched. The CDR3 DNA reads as TGCAGCGTTATGGGACTAGCGGCTGAGCAGTTCTTC. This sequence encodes CSVMGLAAEQFF.

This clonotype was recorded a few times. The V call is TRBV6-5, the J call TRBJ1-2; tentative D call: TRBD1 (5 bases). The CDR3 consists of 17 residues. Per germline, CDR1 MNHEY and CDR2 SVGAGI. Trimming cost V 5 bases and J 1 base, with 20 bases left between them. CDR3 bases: TGTGCCAGCAGTCCCCTAAGGGACCGACGAAATAACTATGGCTACACCTTC. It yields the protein CASSPLRDRRNNYGYTF.